This T cell receptor (beta chain) originates from a study of shared clonotypes between healthy human individuals. On the study more broadly: Per-donor plates numbered three CD4 naive, three CD4 memory, two CD8 naive and one CD8 memory.

This clone turned up a few times. Its cognate antigen is unknown. This sample includes further DNA sequences coding for the same CDR3. Naive CD8 populations comprised CD45RO-negative cells positively selected for CCR7, excluding terminally differentiated effector memory CD45RA+ cells. Donors comprised healthy HIV-negative adults lacking recent acute infections or vaccinations. General study findings and limits: Larger estimated richness was generally recorded for naive subsets relative to memory subsets. In several donors, around 5% of naive CD4 clonotypes appeared in common.

V was pared by 3 bases and J by 3 bases, with 1 base of the junction left unmatched. Germline V gene sequence: CDR1 MNHEY, CDR2 SMNVEV (reference sequence). The CDR3 length is 13 residues. Produced via immunoSEQ multiplex PCR; TCRdb's table is partial and in-frame only. Of about 600,000 clones in the sample, roughly 96% were seen once. The chain is built from TRBV27 and TRBJ1-2, with TRBD1 matching over 7 bases. The sequencing input was naive CD8+ T cells sorted from blood. The source is a woman in her 30s in good health. This CDR3 is CASSFTGDYGYTF. The CDR3 nucleotides read TGTGCCAGCAGTTTTACAGGGGACTATGGCTACACCTTC.